This is a list of T cell receptor beta chains from one sample in a study of radiotherapy plus CTLA-4 blockade in lung cancer. Clones were read by immunoSEQ multiplex PCR, and TCRdb kept only the in-frame ones, dropping some. Of tens of thousands of clones listed, around 87% were seen once; the top ten hold 16%. The sequenced sample was peripheral blood, obtained from a patient treated with radiotherapy plus ipilimumab. The source of these receptors is a human donor with non-small cell lung cancer that progressed on radiotherapy plus ipilimumab. The CDR3 runs from the conserved cysteine through the conserved F or W. D genes are given only for firm matches. The size entry is marked missing in some rows and otherwise reads once, few, many or a size class.

TRBJ1-5	TRBV23-1	TRBD1	few	TGCGCCAGCAGTCCTCCCATCCGGGACAGGGACAATCAGCCCCAGCATTTT	CASSPPIRDRDNQPQHF
TRBJ1-4	TRBV5-6	TRBD1	.	TGTGCCAGCAGCTCAGGGGGCGGGAAAAAACTGTTTTTT	CASSSGGGKKLFF
TRBJ2-1	TRBV28	TRBD1	.	TGTGCCAGCAGTTCTATAGCCGCCTCGGACAGGTACAATGAGCAGTTCTTC	CASSSIAASDRYNEQFF
TRBJ2-1	TRBV5-1	.	.	TGCGCCAGCAGCTTGTCTTCCCTACTTAATAAGCAGTTCTTC	CASSLSSLLNKQFF
TRBJ1-2	TRBV11-2	TRBD1	.	TGTGCCAGCAGCTTTACCATCGGACAGGGGGAAGAGTGGGACTACACCTTC	CASSFTIGQGEEWDYTF
TRBJ2-3	TRBV5-1	TRBD2	.	TGCGCCAGCAGCTTGGTCGCCCCTCGCCGCGGCCTTAGCGGGGGGGCCAGTGTAGATACGCAGTATTTT	CASSLVAPRRGLSGGASVDTQYF
TRBJ2-5	TRBV6-5	.	.	TGTGCCAGCAGTTACGTCGGGGGGCCTCAAGAGACCCAGTACTTC	CASSYVGGPQETQYF
TRBJ1-2	TRBV19	.	.	TGTGCCAGTAGTATGGGGCCAGAGGGCGTCTATGGCTACACCTTC	CASSMGPEGVYGYTF
TRBJ1-2	TRBV9	.	.	TGTGCCAGCAGCAACCCAGGCCTCGGCGCCTATGGCTACACCTTC	CASSNPGLGAYGYTF
TRBJ1-1	TRBV29-1	.	.	TGCAGCGTTGCCTCAGGGGAACCCACTGAAGCTTTCTTT	CSVASGEPTEAFF
TRBJ2-1	TRBV2	.	.	TGTGCCAGCAGTGGAGGACCTTACAATGAGCAGTTCTTC	CASSGGPYNEQFF
TRBJ2-1	TRBV6-5	.	.	TGTGCCAGCAGATCTACAGGGTCTGCCTACAATGAGCAGTTCTTC	CASRSTGSAYNEQFF
TRBJ2-7	TRBV5-1	TRBD2	.	TGCGCCAGCAGCTTGTTAGCGGGCGCTTACGAGCAGTACTTC	CASSLLAGAYEQYF
TRBJ2-7	TRBV30	.	.	TGTGCCTGGAGTATCCGCTACGAGCAGTACTTC	CAWSIRYEQYF
TRBJ1-2	TRBV30	.	.	TGTGCCTGGAGGGCTGGCTTTATCGGGGGCTACACCTTC	CAWRAGFIGGYTF
TRBJ2-1	TRBV6-5	TRBD1	.	TGTGCCAGTTTGCGGACAGGGGACAATGAGCAGTTCTTC	CASLRTGDNEQFF
TRBJ1-2	TRBV29-1	.	.	TGCAGCGTCCTCGGGGGCCAACGGCATGGCTACACCTTC	CSVLGGQRHGYTF
TRBJ2-7	TRBV7-8	.	.	TGTGCCAGCAGCTTACTGAGGGGCAGCGAGCAGTACTTC	CASSLLRGSEQYF
TRBJ1-4	TRBV5-1	TRBD1	.	TGCGCCAGCAGCGGAACCCGGGACAGGGGAAGTGAAAAACTGTTTTTT	CASSGTRDRGSEKLFF
TRBJ2-7	TRBV4-1	.	once	TGCGCCAGCAGCCAAGGGTATGCAAACTCCCCCTACGAGCAGTACTTC	CASSQGYANSPYEQYF
TRBJ2-5	TRBV6-1	.	.	TGTGCCAGCAGTACCATAGGACAGATAAGTGTGACCCAGTACTTC	CASSTIGQISVTQYF
TRBJ1-1	TRBV29-1	.	.	TGCAGCGTTGACTCCCGAGGAACTGAAGCTTTCTTT	CSVDSRGTEAFF
TRBJ2-7	TRBV27	TRBD1	.	TGTGCCAGCAGCCTAGGCTGGGACAGGGGGATGTACGAGCAGTACTTC	CASSLGWDRGMYEQYF
TRBJ1-1	TRBV28	.	.	TGTGCCAGCAGTTCTTCAGCGGAAAACACTGAAGCTTTCTTT	CASSSSAENTEAFF
TRBJ2-1	TRBV5-4	.	.	TGTGCCAGCACCAAACAGGGATCCTACAATGAGCAGTTCTTC	CASTKQGSYNEQFF
TRBJ1-3	TRBV5-8	.	.	TGTGCCAGCAGCCCCGGGACTTACTCTGGAAACACCATATATTTT	CASSPGTYSGNTIYF
TRBJ1-4	TRBV5-8	.	few	TGTGCCAGCAGCTTTGACAGTGTACGGCTGTTTTTT	CASSFDSVRLFF
TRBJ1-6	TRBV30	.	.	TGTGCCTGGAATTCGTTAGGCCCAGCGAGCTCCTATAATTCACCCCTCCACTTT	CAWNSLGPASSYNSPLHF
TRBJ2-5	TRBV5-4	.	.	TGTGCCAGCAGCTTGGAGGAGCGAGGACCCCAAGAGACCCAGTACTTC	CASSLEERGPQETQYF
TRBJ2-7	TRBV6-1	TRBD2	.	TGTGCCAGCAGTGCCCCCGGGACTAGGGGCTCCTACGAGCAGTACTTC	CASSAPGTRGSYEQYF
TRBJ2-3	TRBV11-2	TRBD2	.	TGTGCCAGCAGCTCTAGCCCTAGCGGGAGGGCAGATACGCAGTATTTT	CASSSSPSGRADTQYF
TRBJ1-3	TRBV27	.	.	TGTGCCAGCAGTTTATCGCACCCTGAAGGGACTGGAAACACCATATATTTT	CASSLSHPEGTGNTIYF
TRBJ1-5	TRBV6-1	.	.	TGTGCCAGCAGGAACGGACAGATTGATCAGCCCCAGCATTTT	CASRNGQIDQPQHF
TRBJ2-3	TRBV19	.	.	TGTGCCAGTAGTCCCCGCAGGGGGAGGGATAGGGCAGATACGCAGTATTTT	CASSPRRGRDRADTQYF
TRBJ2-1	TRBV4-1	TRBD2	.	TGCGCCAGCAGCCAAGGCTTCGTAGCGGGGGATTACAATGAGCAGTTCTTC	CASSQGFVAGDYNEQFF
TRBJ2-7	TRBV7-9	.	.	TGTGCCAGCAGTTTAGAGTCGGACAGAGCGTACAGCGAGCAGTACTTC	CASSLESDRAYSEQYF
TRBJ2-5	TRBV27	.	.	TGTGCCAGCAGGTCCCCTACCGGGACATTGGAGACCCAGTACTTC	CASRSPTGTLETQYF